This T cell receptor beta chain emerged from a study of blood T cell repertoires in COVID-19. As for the study in general: Acute-phase and convalescent COVID-19 samples originated in the United States, Italy and Spain. In each case, the material was cDNA or gDNA derived from T cells, B-cell-depleted T cells, or PBMCs.

How the authors handled the data: Reference gene primer amplification gave estimated nucleated cell counts. The table came from immunoSEQ multiplex PCR; TCRdb's copy has only in-frame clones and leaves some out. The V and J calls and the clone size are those of that table, but D and trimming were determined from the DNA. The table lists approximately 250,000 clones, approximately 80% of them singletons, with under 5.5% in the top ten. Source material: peripheral blood. This clonotype originated in a man aged 60-69 years with acute or convalescent COVID-19.

The CDR3 nucleotides are TGTGCCAGTAGTATCGCCGGACGACTAGCGGATAACACCGGGGAGCTGTTTTTT. It translates to CASSIAGRLADNTGELFF. V and J are TRBV19 and TRBJ2-2; TRBD2 aligns across 9 bases. Germline CDR1 LNHDA, CDR2 SQIVND (reference sequence). The V and J ends lost 3 bases and 2 bases, in that order; junction bases with no gene match: 10. The CDR3 is 18 residues long.